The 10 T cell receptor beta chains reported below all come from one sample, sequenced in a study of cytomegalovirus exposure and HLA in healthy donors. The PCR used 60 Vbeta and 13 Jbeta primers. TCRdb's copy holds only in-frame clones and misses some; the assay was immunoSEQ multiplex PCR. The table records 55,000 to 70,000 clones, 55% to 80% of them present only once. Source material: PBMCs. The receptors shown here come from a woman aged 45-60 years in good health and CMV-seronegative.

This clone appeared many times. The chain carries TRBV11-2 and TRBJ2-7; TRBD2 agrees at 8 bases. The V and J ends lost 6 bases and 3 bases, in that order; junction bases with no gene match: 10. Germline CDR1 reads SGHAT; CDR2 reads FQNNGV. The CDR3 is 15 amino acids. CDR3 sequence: CASRSIRRGVYEQYF. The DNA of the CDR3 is TGTGCCAGCAGGTCAATAAGGCGGGGGGTCTACGAGCAGTACTTC.

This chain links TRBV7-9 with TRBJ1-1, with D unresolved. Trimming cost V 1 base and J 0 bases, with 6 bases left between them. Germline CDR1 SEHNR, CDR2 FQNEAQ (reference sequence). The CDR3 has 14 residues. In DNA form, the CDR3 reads TGTGCCAGCAGCTTAGTTCCTATGAACACTGAAGCTTTCTTT. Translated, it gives CASSLVPMNTEAFF.

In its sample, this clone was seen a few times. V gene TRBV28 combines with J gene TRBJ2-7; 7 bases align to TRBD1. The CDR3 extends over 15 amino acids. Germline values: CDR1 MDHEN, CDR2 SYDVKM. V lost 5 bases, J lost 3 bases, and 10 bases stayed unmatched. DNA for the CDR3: TGTGCCAGCAGTCCGACGAGGGGGCTATTCTACGAGCAGTACTTC. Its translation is CASSPTRGLFYEQYF.

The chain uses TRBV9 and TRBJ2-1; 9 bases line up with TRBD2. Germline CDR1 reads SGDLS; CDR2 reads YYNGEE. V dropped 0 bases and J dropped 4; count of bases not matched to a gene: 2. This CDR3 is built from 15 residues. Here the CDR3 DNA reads TGTGCCAGCAGCGTAGGACTAGCGGAGTACAATGAGCAGTTCTTC. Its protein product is CASSVGLAEYNEQFF.

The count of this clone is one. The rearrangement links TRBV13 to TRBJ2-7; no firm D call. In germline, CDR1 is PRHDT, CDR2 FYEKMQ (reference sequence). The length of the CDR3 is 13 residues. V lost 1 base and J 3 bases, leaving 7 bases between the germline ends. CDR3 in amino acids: CASSLATYYEQYF. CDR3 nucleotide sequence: TGTGCCAGCAGCTTAGCGACATACTACGAGCAGTACTTC.

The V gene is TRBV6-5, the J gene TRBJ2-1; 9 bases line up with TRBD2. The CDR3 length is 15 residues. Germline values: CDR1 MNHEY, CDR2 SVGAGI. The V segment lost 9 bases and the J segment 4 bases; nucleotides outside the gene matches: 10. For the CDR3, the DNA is TGTGCCAGTGGCTTAGGACTAGCGTATTACAATGAGCAGTTCTTC. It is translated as CASGLGLAYYNEQFF.

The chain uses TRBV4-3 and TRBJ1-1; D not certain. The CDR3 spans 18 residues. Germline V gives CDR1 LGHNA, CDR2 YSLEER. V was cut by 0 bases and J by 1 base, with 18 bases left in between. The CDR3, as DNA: TGCGCCAGCAGCCAAGAGTGGTTAGAACAGTACAAGAACACTGAAGCTTTCTTT. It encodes CASSQEWLEQYKNTEAFF.

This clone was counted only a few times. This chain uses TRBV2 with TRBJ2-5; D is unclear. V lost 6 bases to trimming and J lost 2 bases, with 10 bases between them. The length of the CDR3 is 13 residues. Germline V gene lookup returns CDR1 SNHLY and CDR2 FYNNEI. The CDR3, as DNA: TGTGCCAGCAGCCAGGTGTTTCAAGAGACCCAGTACTTC. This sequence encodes CASSQVFQETQYF.

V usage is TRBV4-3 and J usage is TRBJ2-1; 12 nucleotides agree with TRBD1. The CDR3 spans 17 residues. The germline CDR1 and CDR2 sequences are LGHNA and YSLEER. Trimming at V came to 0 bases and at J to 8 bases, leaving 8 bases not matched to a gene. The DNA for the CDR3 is TGCGCCAGCAGCCAAGAAGGGGGACAGGGGGCGTGGGATGAGCAGTTCTTC. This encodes CASSQEGGQGAWDEQFF.

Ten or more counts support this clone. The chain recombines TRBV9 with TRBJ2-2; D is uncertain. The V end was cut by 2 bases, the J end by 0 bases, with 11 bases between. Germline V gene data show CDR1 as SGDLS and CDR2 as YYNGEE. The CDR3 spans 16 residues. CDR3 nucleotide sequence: TGTGCCAGCAGCGTTTCCGCAGGCACGAACACCGGGGAGCTGTTTTTT. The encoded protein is CASSVSAGTNTGELFF.